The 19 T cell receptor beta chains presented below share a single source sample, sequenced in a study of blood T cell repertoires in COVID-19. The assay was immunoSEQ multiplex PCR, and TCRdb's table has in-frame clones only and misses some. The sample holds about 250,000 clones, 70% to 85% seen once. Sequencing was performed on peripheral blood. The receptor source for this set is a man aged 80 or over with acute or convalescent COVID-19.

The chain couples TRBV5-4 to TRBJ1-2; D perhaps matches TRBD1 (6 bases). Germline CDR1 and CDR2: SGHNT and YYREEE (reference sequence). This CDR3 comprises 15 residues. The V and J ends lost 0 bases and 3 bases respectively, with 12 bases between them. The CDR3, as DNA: TGTGCCAGCAGCTTGGGTGGACAGAAGTACTATGGCTACACCTTC. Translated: CASSLGGQKYYGYTF.

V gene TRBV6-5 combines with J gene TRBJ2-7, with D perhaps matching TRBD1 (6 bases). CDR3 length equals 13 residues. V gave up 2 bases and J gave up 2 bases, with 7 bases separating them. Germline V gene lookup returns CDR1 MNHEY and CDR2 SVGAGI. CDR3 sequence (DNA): TGTGCCAGCAGTTACAAGGGGGCCTACGAGCAGTACTTC. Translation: CASSYKGAYEQYF.

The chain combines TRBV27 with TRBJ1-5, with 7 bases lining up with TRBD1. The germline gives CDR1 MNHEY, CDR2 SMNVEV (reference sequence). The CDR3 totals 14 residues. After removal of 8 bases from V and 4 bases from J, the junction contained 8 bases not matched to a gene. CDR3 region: CASSGTAVNQPQHF. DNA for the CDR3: TGTGCCAGCTCGGGGACAGCTGTAAATCAGCCCCAGCATTTT.

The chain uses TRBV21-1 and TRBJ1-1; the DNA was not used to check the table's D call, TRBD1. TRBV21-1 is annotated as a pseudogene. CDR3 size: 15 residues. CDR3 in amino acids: CASSKVGTGGAEAFF. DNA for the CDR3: TGTGCCAGCAGCAAAGTGGGGACAGGGGGCGCTGAAGCTTTCTTT.

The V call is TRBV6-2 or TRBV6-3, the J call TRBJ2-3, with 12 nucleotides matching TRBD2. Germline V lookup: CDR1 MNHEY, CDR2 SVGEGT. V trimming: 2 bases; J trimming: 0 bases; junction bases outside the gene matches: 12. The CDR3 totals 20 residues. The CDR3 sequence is CASSYATTSGRVTSTDTQYF. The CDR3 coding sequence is TGTGCCAGCAGTTACGCCACGACTAGCGGGAGAGTTACTAGCACAGATACGCAGTATTTT.

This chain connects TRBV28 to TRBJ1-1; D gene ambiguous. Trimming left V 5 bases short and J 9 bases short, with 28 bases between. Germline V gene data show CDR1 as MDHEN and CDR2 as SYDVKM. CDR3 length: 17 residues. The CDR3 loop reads CASSTSNEGRSVLKAFF. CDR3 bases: TGTGCCAGCAGTACTTCAAACGAGGGCAGATCCGTTCTCAAAGCTTTCTTT.

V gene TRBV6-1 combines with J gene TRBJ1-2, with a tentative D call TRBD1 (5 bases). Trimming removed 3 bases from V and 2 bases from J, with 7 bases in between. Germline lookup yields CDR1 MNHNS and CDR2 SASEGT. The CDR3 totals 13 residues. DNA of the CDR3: TGTGCCAGCAGTGATAGACAGAACTATGGCTACACCTTC. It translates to CASSDRQNYGYTF.

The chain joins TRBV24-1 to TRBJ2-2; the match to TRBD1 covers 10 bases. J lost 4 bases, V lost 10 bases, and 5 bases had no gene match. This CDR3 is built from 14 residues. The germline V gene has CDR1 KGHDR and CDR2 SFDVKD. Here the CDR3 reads CATEGDRGTGELFF. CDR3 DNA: TGTGCCACTGAGGGGGACAGGGGCACCGGGGAGCTGTTTTTT.

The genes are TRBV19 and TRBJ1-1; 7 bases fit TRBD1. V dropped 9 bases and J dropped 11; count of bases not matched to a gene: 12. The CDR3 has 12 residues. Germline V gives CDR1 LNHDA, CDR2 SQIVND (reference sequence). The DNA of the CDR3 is TGTGCCAGCTCCCTTGACAGGGCGTTGGCTTTCTTT. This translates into CASSLDRALAFF.

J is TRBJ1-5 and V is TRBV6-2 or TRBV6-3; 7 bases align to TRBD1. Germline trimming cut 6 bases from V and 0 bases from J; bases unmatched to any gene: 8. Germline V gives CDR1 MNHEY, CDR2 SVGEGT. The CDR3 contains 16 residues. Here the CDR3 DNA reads TGTGCCAGCAGACCTACAGGGGTCTATAGCAATCAGCCCCAGCATTTT. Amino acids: CASRPTGVYSNQPQHF.

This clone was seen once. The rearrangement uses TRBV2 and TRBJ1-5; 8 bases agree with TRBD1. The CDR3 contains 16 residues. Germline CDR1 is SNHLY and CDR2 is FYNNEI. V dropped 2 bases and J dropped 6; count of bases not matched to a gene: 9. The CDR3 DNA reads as TGTGCCAGCAGTGAAAAGGTGGGCAGGGGGCTTCAGCCCCAGCATTTT. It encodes CASSEKVGRGLQPQHF.

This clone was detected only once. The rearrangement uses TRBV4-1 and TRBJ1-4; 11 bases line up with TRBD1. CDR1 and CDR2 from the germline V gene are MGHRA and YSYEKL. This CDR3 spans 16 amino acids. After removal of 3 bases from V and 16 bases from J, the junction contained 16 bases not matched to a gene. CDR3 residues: CASSHVLPGQGDDQFF. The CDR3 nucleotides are TGCGCCAGCAGCCATGTACTCCCGGGACAGGGGGATGATCAGTTTTTT.

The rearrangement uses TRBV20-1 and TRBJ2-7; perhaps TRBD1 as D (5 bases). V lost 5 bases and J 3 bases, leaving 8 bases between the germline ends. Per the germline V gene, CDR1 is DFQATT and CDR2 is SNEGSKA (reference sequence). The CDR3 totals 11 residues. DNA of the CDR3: TGCAGTGCTCCCGACAGCTACGAGCAGTACTTC. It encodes CSAPDSYEQYF.

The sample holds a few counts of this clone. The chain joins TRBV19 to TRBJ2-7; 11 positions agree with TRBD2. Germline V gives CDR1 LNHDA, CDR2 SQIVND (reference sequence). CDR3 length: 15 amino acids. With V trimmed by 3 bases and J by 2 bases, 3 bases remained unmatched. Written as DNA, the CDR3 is TGTGCCAGTAGTATTAAACTAGCGGGGGCCTACGAGCAGTACTTC. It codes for CASSIKLAGAYEQYF.

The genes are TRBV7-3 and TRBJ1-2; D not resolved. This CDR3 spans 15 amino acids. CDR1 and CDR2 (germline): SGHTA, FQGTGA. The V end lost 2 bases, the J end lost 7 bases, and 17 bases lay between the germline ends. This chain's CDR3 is CASSLGPALEGGYTF. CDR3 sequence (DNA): TGTGCCAGCAGCTTAGGTCCGGCGCTAGAGGGTGGCTACACCTTC.

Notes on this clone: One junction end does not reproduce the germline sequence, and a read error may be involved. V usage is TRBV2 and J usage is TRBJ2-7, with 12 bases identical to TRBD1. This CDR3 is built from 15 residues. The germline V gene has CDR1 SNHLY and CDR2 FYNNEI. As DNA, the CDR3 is TGTGCCAGCAGTGACCGGGACAGGGGGCGCTTAAGGCCGGACTTC. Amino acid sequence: CASSDRDRGRLRPDF.

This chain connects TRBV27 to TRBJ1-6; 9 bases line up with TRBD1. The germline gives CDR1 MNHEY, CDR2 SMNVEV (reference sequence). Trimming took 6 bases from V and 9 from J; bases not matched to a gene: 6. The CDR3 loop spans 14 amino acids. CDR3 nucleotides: TGTGCCAGCAGGAGACAGGGGGGAATTTCACCCCTCCACTTT. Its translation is CASRRQGGISPLHF.

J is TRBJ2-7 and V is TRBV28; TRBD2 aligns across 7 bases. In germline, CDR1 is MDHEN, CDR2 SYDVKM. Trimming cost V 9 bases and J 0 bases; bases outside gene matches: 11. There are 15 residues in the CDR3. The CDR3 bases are TGTGCCAGTTTGAGCGGGGACGGTCTCTCCTACGAGCAGTACTTC. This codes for CASLSGDGLSYEQYF. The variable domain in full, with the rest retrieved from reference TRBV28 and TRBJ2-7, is DVKVTQSSRYLVKRTGEKVFLECVQDMDHENMFWYRQDPGLGLRLIYFSYDVKMKEKGDIPEGYSVSREKKERFSLILESASTNQTSMYLCASLSGDGLSYEQYFGPGTRLTVT.

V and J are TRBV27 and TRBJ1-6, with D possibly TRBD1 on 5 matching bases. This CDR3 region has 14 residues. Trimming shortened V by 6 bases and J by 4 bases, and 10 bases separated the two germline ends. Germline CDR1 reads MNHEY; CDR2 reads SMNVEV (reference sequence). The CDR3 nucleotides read TGTGCCAGCAGGACTCGACAGTATAATTCACCCCTCCACTTT. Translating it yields CASRTRQYNSPLHF.